The entry that follows covers one T cell receptor beta chain sequence. Its antigen is undetermined. The record originates from a study of shared clonotypes between healthy human individuals. Study-level information: Used for every donor were three CD4 naive, three CD4 memory, two CD8 naive and one CD8 memory plate.

Researchers ran the assay at a deep level. Sequencing used immunoSEQ multiplex PCR; TCRdb keeps in-frame clones, though not all of them. The sample lists around 2,000,000 clones; about 95% were seen once. The naive CD8 subset, CD45RO-negative cells positively selected for CCR7, excluded terminally differentiated effector memory CD45RA+ cells. Study-wide findings and caveats: The low donor count limited represented genetic and exposure-history diversity.

Per the germline V gene, CDR1 is MNHEY and CDR2 is SMNVEV (reference sequence). The germline V and J ends were trimmed by 3 bases and 5 bases, with 8 bases remaining between them. This CDR3 spans 13 amino acids. This TCR was sampled from a man between 18 and 35 years old in good health. The genes are TRBV27 and TRBJ1-5, with D uncertain. The sample comprised naive CD8+ T cells sorted from blood. This chain's CDR3 is CASSFGRYQPQHF. CDR3 bases: TGTGCCAGCAGTTTCGGGCGTTATCAGCCCCAGCATTTT.